This T cell receptor (beta chain) was sequenced for a study of OX40 agonist ivuxolimab in advanced cancers. Overall study context: Dose-escalation cases comprised hepatocellular carcinoma, melanoma, renal cell or head and neck cancer. Aged roughly 23 to 85 with a mean of approximately 60 years, they were 82.7% male.

Findings and caveats of the study: Among the lowest peripheral clonal expansion occurred in 0.1-3.0 mg/kg partial responders.

A note on this clone: The antigen remains undetermined.

The V end was cut by 5 bases, the J end by 2 bases, with 9 bases between. This CDR3 spans 13 amino acids. Looked up from germline, CDR1 is SGHVS and CDR2 is FNYEAQ. Profiled with immunoSEQ multiplex PCR; TCRdb holds only in-frame clones, not every one. The data show tens of thousands of clones, with 81% seen just once and 5.5% to 7% held by the top ten. The sequences come from CD4+ or CD8+ T cells sorted from blood, collected in a trial of the OX40 agonist ivuxolimab. The chain couples TRBV7-6 to TRBJ1-1; D call uncertain. The receptor was derived from an adult with an advanced solid tumor such as melanoma, head and neck, liver or kidney cancer. The CDR3 spells CASSTEINTEAFF. The CDR3 DNA follows: TGTGCCAGCAGCACGGAGATTAACACTGAAGCTTTCTTT.